The clone carrying this T cell receptor (beta chain) was counted a single time. The germline V gene has CDR1 MDHEN and CDR2 SYDVKM. This CDR3 is built from 15 residues. With 6 bases clipped from V and 8 bases from J, the junction kept 10 bases outside the gene matches. Seattle participants joined during active infection and were tracked over time. The sample belongs to a study of blood T cell repertoires in COVID-19. Study overall: The United States, Italy and Spain supplied acute and convalescent COVID-19 samples. T cells, B-cell-depleted T cells, or PBMCs provided the cDNA or gDNA that served as material.

In the authors' workflow: Amplification from reference gene primers served as the basis for estimated nucleated cell counts. The protocol was immunoSEQ multiplex PCR, while the TCRdb copy is restricted to in-frame clones and leaves out a portion. V and J calls and clone size are given by that table; D and trimming were obtained from the DNA. The sample has more than 200,000 clones; about 87% are singletons. The sequence was collected from a woman in her sixties with COVID-19, enrolled during active disease. The chain joins TRBV28 to TRBJ2-1; 10 bases line up with TRBD2. Sample: peripheral blood. This chain's CDR3 is CASSPSGRALHEQFF. In DNA form, the CDR3 reads TGTGCCAGCAGCCCGAGCGGGAGGGCCCTCCATGAGCAGTTCTTC.